Presented here are 18 T cell receptor beta chains from one specimen sequenced in a study of blood T cell repertoires in COVID-19. Assay: immunoSEQ multiplex PCR; the TCRdb copy retains only in-frame clones and omits some. The sample records 70,000 to 100,000 clones, around 84% being singletons. Material for sequencing was peripheral blood. Receptors originate from a human donor in a cohort sampled during active COVID-19.

This clone was detected a few times. This sequence joins TRBV7-2 and TRBJ1-4; the D gene is possibly TRBD1 (5 bases). Looked up from germline, CDR1 is SGHTA and CDR2 is FQGNSA. The CDR3 is 13 residues long. V dropped 1 base and J dropped 10 bases, with 10 bases sitting between them. CDR3: CASSLEVGGKLFF. DNA of the CDR3: TGTGCCAGCAGCTTAGAGGTCGGGGGAAAACTGTTTTTT.

The CDR3 sequence is CATSRVEPGGYEQYF. CDR3 in DNA: TGTGCCACCAGCAGAGTCGAACCAGGGGGCTACGAGCAGTACTTC. This chain joins TRBV15 and TRBJ2-7, with 7 bases that match TRBD1. The CDR3 covers 15 residues. In germline, CDR1 is LNHNV, CDR2 YYDKDF (reference sequence). The J segment lost 3 bases and the V segment lost 1 base, leaving 6 bases of the junction unmatched.

The chain employs TRBV5-1 and TRBJ2-3, with 8 bases lining up with TRBD1. Germline lookup yields CDR1 SGHRS and CDR2 YFSETQ. V trimming: 4 bases; J trimming: 3 bases; junction bases outside the gene matches: 4. The CDR3 totals 14 residues. CDR3 coding DNA: TGCGCCAGCAGCAGAGGACAGGGAACAGATACGCAGTATTTT. Encoded protein: CASSRGQGTDTQYF.

V usage is TRBV7-2 and J usage is TRBJ1-2; 7 nucleotides align to TRBD1. CDR1 is SGHTA, CDR2 FQGNSA, per germline. CDR3 length: 15 amino acids. Unmatched junction bases numbered 10, after V lost 2 bases and J lost 7 bases. The CDR3 is CASSLPGQGGLGYTF. CDR3 in DNA: TGTGCCAGCAGCTTACCTGGCCAAGGGGGCCTTGGCTACACCTTC.

The V call is TRBV5-1, the J call TRBJ2-7; D unresolved. V was shortened by 3 bases and J by 0 bases, with 13 bases between the two germline ends. The germline gives CDR1 SGHRS, CDR2 YFSETQ. CDR3 length: 15 amino acids. The CDR3 sequence: CASSSSPLSSYEQYF. CDR3 DNA: TGCGCCAGCAGCTCGTCGCCACTTAGCTCCTACGAGCAGTACTTC. Combining the CDR3 with reference TRBV5-1 and TRBJ2-7 gives the whole variable domain KAGVTQTPRYLIKTRGQQVTLSCSPISGHRSVSWYQQTPGQGLQFLFEYFSETQRNKGNFPGRFSGRQFSNSRSEMNVSTLELGDSALYLCASSSSPLSSYEQYFGPGTRLTVT.

This chain joins TRBV30 and TRBJ2-3; the match to TRBD1 covers 7 bases. This CDR3 spans 15 amino acids. V shed 0 bases, J shed 3 bases, and the junction held 6 bases outside the gene matches. Germline V lookup: CDR1 GTSNPN, CDR2 SVGIG (reference sequence). As DNA, the CDR3 is TGTGCCTGGAGTGTTTTAGGGGGCGAGACAGATACGCAGTATTTT. Amino acids: CAWSVLGGETDTQYF.

The rearrangement joins TRBV25-1 to TRBJ1-6; no reliable D call. This CDR3 has 15 amino acids. In germline, CDR1 is MGHDK, CDR2 SYGVNS. V lost 6 bases and J 5 bases, leaving 14 bases between the germline ends. CDR3 bases: TGTGCCAGCAGGGAAACGGCCGGGGATAATTCACCCCTCCACTTT. Amino acids: CASRETAGDNSPLHF.

This chain joins TRBV12-3 or TRBV12-4 and TRBJ2-7; no clear D gene. This CDR3 region has 13 residues. V was shortened by 5 bases and J by 0 bases, with 8 bases between the two germline ends. The CDR3 reads CASSPLSSYEQYF. In nucleotides, the CDR3 is TGTGCCAGCAGTCCCCTAAGCTCCTACGAGCAGTACTTC.

The rearrangement joins TRBV7-2 to TRBJ2-7; the D gene is possibly TRBD2 (5 bases). Trimming stripped 5 bases from V and 3 bases from J, with 11 bases between. The CDR3 is 13 amino acids. Per the germline V gene, CDR1 is SGHTA and CDR2 is FQGNSA. The CDR3 DNA follows: TGTGCCAGCAGCCGAAGACGGGGCTACGAGCAGTACTTC. This encodes CASSRRRGYEQYF.

The chain couples TRBV24-1 to TRBJ2-2, with TRBD1 matching over 9 bases. V was pared by 9 bases and J by 3 bases, with 4 bases of the junction left unmatched. In germline, CDR1 is KGHDR, CDR2 SFDVKD. This CDR3 has 14 residues. The CDR3 nucleotides read TGTGCCACCGGTCGGACAGGGGACACCGGGGAGCTGTTTTTT. It codes for CATGRTGDTGELFF.

The CDR3 sequence: CASRRGLAGGGEQYF. DNA of the CDR3: TGTGCCAGCAGGCGTGGACTAGCGGGGGGCGGCGAGCAGTACTTC. The V gene is TRBV2, the J gene TRBJ2-7; 14 bases fit TRBD2. The CDR3 spans 15 residues. The V and J ends lost 6 bases and 6 bases, in that order; junction bases with no gene match: 7. Germline assignment: CDR1 SNHLY and CDR2 FYNNEI.

The chain combines TRBV7-9 with TRBJ2-7; TRBD2 is a possible D gene (5 bases). Between the trimmed V and J ends, which lost 4 bases and 3 bases, there was a span of 13 bases. CDR1 and CDR2 from the germline V gene are SEHNR and FQNEAQ (reference sequence). This CDR3 contains 14 residues. The CDR3 is CASSWSGRFYEQYF. The CDR3, as DNA: TGTGCCAGCAGCTGGAGCGGACGATTCTACGAGCAGTACTTC.

This rearrangement joins TRBV5-1 to TRBJ2-3; TRBD2 aligns across 15 bases. J was trimmed by 4 bases and V by 3 bases; bases with no gene match: 6. CDR1 is SGHRS and CDR2 is YFSETQ in the germline V gene. This CDR3 has 17 residues. The CDR3, as DNA: TGCGCCAGCAGCTCGGGACTAGCGGGAGGTGCGGCAGATACGCAGTATTTT. This sequence encodes CASSSGLAGGAADTQYF.

The chain links TRBV5-1 to TRBJ1-2, with 7 bases aligning to TRBD1. From germline, CDR1 is SGHRS and CDR2 YFSETQ. The CDR3 consists of 15 residues. J was trimmed by 1 base and V by 0 bases; bases with no gene match: 3. The CDR3 sequence: CASSLGQGLNYGYTF. For the CDR3, the DNA is TGCGCCAGCAGCTTGGGACAGGGTCTTAACTATGGCTACACCTTC.

This chain joins TRBV28 and TRBJ1-4; possibly TRBD1 for D (6 bases). The CDR3 totals 14 residues. The V gene lost 11 bases and the J gene lost 5 bases, with 18 bases spanning the gap. CDR1 and CDR2 (germline): MDHEN, SYDVKM. The CDR3, as DNA: TGTGCCTCGTTTGGGACAAGGGCGAATGAAAAACTGTTTTTT. Protein product: CASFGTRANEKLFF.

The chain recombines TRBV3-1 (or the pseudogene TRBV3-2) with TRBJ2-7, with D perhaps TRBD2 (5 bases). Germline-derived CDR1 and CDR2 are LGHDT and YNNKEL (reference sequence). The CDR3 extends over 15 amino acids. V was cut by 4 bases and J by 7 bases, with 20 bases left in between. CDR3 sequence reads: CASSRSLTGWLEQYF. The CDR3 nucleotides read TGTGCCAGCAGCCGAAGCCTCACGGGGTGGTTAGAGCAGTACTTC.

V and J are TRBV6-5 and TRBJ2-7, with 7 bases lining up with TRBD2. The V segment lost 5 bases and the J segment 4 bases; nucleotides outside the gene matches: 8. There are 14 residues in the CDR3. Per germline, CDR1 MNHEY and CDR2 SVGAGI. The CDR3 DNA reads TGTGCCAGCAGTACCAGCGGGAATCTTTACGAGCAGTACTTC. It specifies CASSTSGNLYEQYF.

The chain carries TRBV10-3 and TRBJ1-5; no clear D gene. The CDR3 extends over 15 amino acids. Germline V lookup: CDR1 ENHRY, CDR2 SYGVKD. V was pared by 0 bases and J by 5 bases, with 11 bases between. The CDR3: CAISESGAGDQPQHF. CDR3 DNA: TGTGCCATCAGTGAGTCTGGCGCGGGAGATCAGCCCCAGCATTTT.